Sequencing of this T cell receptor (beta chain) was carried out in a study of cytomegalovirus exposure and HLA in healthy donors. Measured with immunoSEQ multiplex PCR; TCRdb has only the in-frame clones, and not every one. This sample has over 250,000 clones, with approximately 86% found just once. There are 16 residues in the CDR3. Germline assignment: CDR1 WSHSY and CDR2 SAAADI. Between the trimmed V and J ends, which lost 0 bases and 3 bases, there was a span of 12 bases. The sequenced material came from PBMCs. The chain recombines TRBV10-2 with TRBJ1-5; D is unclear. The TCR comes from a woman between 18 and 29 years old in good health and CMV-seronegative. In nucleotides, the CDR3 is TGCGCCAGCAGTGAGTCGGTGGGTCGGGTCAATCAGCCCCAGCATTTT. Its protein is CASSESVGRVNQPQHF.